This record concerns one TCR beta chain sequence. Its antigen is not identified. CDR1 is LNHDA and CDR2 is SQIVND in the germline V gene (reference sequence). The CDR3 runs 13 residues. Trimming left V 0 bases short and J 12 bases short, with 12 bases between. For TCR beta, libraries came from iRepertoire HTBI primers and Arm-PCR of CDR3 regions. TCRdb re-derived calls from the multiplex PCR reads in MiXCR, one entry per CDR3 protein. In the table there are fewer than 650,000 distinct CDR3 sequences, 16% of which are singletons. Documented time point: newly diagnosed GD, antithyroid drugs for less than 3 months. The authors made the TCR library using RNA they extracted from PBMCs. The sample belongs to a study of regulatory T cells in long-lasting Graves disease. The study, taken as a whole, reports: Persistent Graves' patients showed less TCR diversity than newly diagnosed patients showed.

This sample also belongs to another study, concerning T cells in Graves' hyperthyroidism and ophthalmopathy.

The chain combines TRBV19 with TRBJ2-1, with a weak D call TRBD1 (6 bases). Source: peripheral blood mononuclear cells (PBMCs), taken at new diagnosis, from a patient treated with antithyroid drugs. This receptor was taken from a woman in her twenties or thirties with Graves disease. The CDR3 loop is CASSIEPGVGQFF. The CDR3 DNA reads TGTGCCAGTAGTATAGAACCAGGGGTTGGGCAGTTCTTC.